The clone carrying this T cell receptor beta chain showed up just a few times. The data derive from a study of Ad26.COV2.S vaccination and SARS-CoV-2 variants. The treatment here: roughly 19 received Ad26.COV2.S at low or high dose, single or two shots; roughly 5 received placebo; per-sample allocation not given. It was on day 63 after the first vaccine or placebo injection that samples were taken. Sequencing used immunoSEQ multiplex PCR; TCRdb keeps in-frame clones, though not all of them. The sample consists of roughly 510,000 clones, 87% of them appearing once. Germline CDR1 is SEHNR and CDR2 is FQNEAQ (reference sequence). Trimming removed 2 bases at V and 8 bases at J, with 7 bases between. This CDR3 spans 12 amino acids.

The rearrangement links TRBV7-9 to TRBJ2-1; D call uncertain. Here the sequenced sample was peripheral blood, taken in a trial of Ad26.COV2.S vaccine versus placebo. The TCR was taken from a person between 18 and 65 years old who received the Ad26.COV2.S COVID-19 vaccine or a placebo. CDR3 loop: CASSLLNYEQFF. The CDR3 nucleotides read TGTGCCAGCAGCTTACTTAATTATGAGCAGTTCTTC.